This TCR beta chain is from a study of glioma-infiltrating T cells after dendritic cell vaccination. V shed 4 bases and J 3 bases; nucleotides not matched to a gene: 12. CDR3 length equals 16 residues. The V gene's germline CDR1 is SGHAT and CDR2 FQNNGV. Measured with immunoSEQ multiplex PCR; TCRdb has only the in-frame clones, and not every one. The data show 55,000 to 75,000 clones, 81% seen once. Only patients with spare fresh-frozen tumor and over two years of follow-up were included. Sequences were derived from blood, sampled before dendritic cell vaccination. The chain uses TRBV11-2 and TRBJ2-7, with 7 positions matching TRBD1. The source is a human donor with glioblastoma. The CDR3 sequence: CASSSTLTGNLYEQYF. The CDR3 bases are TGTGCCAGCAGCTCAACACTGACAGGGAACCTCTACGAGCAGTACTTC.